These 32 T cell receptor beta chains originate from one sample sequenced in a study of T and B cells in COVID-19 patients. Multiplex PCR with BIOMED2 TRB-A/B primer pools amplified TRB rearrangements. MiXCR, run by TCRdb on the multiplex PCR reads, gives a single entry per CDR3 protein. The sample lists more than 7,500 distinct CDR3 sequences; about 30% were seen once. From blood, roughly 240-550 ng of genomic DNA served as TRB template. The sequenced sample was blood. The receptors were sampled from a human donor with active COVID-19.

The rearrangement joins TRBV19 to TRBJ1-1; D uncertain. Trimming removed 3 bases from V and 4 bases from J, with 24 bases in between. The CDR3 contains 18 residues. Germline lookup yields CDR1 LNHDA and CDR2 SQIVND (reference sequence). This CDR3 is CASSIGSAGGSLGTEAFF. The CDR3 DNA reads as TGTGCCAGTAGTATCGGCTCTGCAGGAGGTAGCCTGGGCACTGAAGCTTTCTTT.

The chain uses TRBV2 and TRBJ2-3; TRBD2 might be the D (5 bases). Germline lookup yields CDR1 SNHLY and CDR2 FYNNEI. V dropped 2 bases and J dropped 1 base, with 7 bases sitting between them. CDR3 length: 14 amino acids. The chain's CDR3 is CASSEKGGTDTQYF. CDR3 nucleotides: TGTGCCAGCAGTGAAAAGGGAGGCACAGATACGCAGTATTTT. Variable domain in full (rest from reference TRBV2 and TRBJ2-3): EPEVTQTPSHQVTQMGQEVILRCVPISNHLYFYWYRQILGQKVEFLVSFYNNEISEKSEIFDDQFSVERPDGSNFTLKIRSTKLEDSAMYFCASSEKGGTDTQYFGPGTRLTVL.

This clonotype was seen more than once but under ten times. The J gene is TRBJ1-2, the V gene TRBV6-5; D uncertain. This CDR3 comprises 15 residues. The V and J ends lost 2 bases and 4 bases respectively, with 14 bases between them. CDR1 is MNHEY and CDR2 is SVGAGI in the germline V gene. The CDR3 loop reads CASSYDPSGGYGYTF. In DNA form, the CDR3 reads TGTGCCAGCAGTTACGATCCGTCAGGAGGCTATGGCTACACCTTC.

J is TRBJ1-1 and V is TRBV14; D ambiguous. From germline, CDR1 is SGHDN and CDR2 FVKESK. The CDR3 runs to 13 residues. V was pared by 2 bases and J by 5 bases, with 9 bases between. Here the CDR3 DNA reads TGTGCCAGCAGCCAATCAAGGATTACTGAAGCTTTCTTT. Protein: CASSQSRITEAFF.

This clonotype has a handful of counts. V is TRBV6-5 and J is TRBJ1-1, with 8 bases fitting TRBD1. The CDR3 loop spans 13 amino acids. CDR1 and CDR2 (germline): MNHEY, SVGAGI. Trimming took 7 bases from V and 0 from J; bases not matched to a gene: 1. Here the CDR3 DNA reads TGTGCCAGCAACAGGGGGTTGAACACTGAAGCTTTCTTT. As protein: CASNRGLNTEAFF.

Regarding this clonotype: The CDR3 ends on some other residue instead of the conserved phenylalanine or tryptophan, so this is likely a read error. This chain joins TRBV6-2 or TRBV6-3 and TRBJ2-5, with D maybe TRBD1 (5 bases). This CDR3 region has 14 residues. The V gene's germline CDR1 is MNHEY and CDR2 SVGEGT. The V and J ends lost 6 bases and 2 bases respectively, with 13 bases between them. The CDR3 bases are TGTGCCAGCAGCACCAGGGCATCTCAAGAGACCCAGTACTCC. Residues: CASSTRASQETQYS.

The DNA for the CDR3 is TGTGCCAGCAGCCCATCCCTCTCCGAGGACTATGGCTACACCTTC. Translated: CASSPSLSEDYGYTF. The gene calls are TRBV7-9 and TRBJ1-2; D unresolved. The CDR3 runs to 15 residues. CDR1 is SEHNR and CDR2 is FQNEAQ in the germline V gene (reference sequence). Trimming left V 5 bases short and J 3 bases short, with 16 bases between. The variable domain in full, with the rest retrieved from reference TRBV7-9 and TRBJ1-2, is DTGVSQNPRHKITKRGQNVTFRCDPISEHNRLYWYRQTLGQGPEFLTYFQNEAQLEKSRLLSDRFSAERPKGSFSTLEIQRTEQGDSAMYLCASSPSLSEDYGYTFGSGTRLTVV.

V usage is TRBV7-4 and J usage is TRBJ1-2; D is perhaps TRBD1 (5 bases). Trimming removed 0 bases at V and 0 bases at J, with 8 bases between. This CDR3 contains 15 residues. Germline CDR1 reads SGHVT; CDR2 reads SQSDAQ. The CDR3 reads CASSLAHRSNYGYTF. In DNA, the CDR3 is TGTGCCAGCAGCTTAGCGCACAGGTCTAACTATGGCTACACCTTC.

The V call is TRBV6-6, the J call TRBJ1-2; 9 bases match TRBD1. J was trimmed by 6 bases and V by 1 base; bases with no gene match: 6. The CDR3 is 15 residues long. Germline-derived CDR1 and CDR2 are MNHNY and SVGAGI (reference sequence). The CDR3 DNA sequence: TGTGCCAGCAGTTACTGGGACAGGGATCAGGATGGCTACACCTTC. Translation gives CASSYWDRDQDGYTF.

The rearrangement links TRBV6-5 to TRBJ2-2, with D perhaps given as TRBD1 or TRBD2 (10 bases each). The CDR3 runs to 19 residues. V was clipped by 6 bases and J by 4 bases, with 27 bases between them. The germline CDR1 and CDR2 sequences are MNHEY and SVGAGI. CDR3 in amino acids: CASSHKAGGTGALTGELFF. The CDR3 nucleotides read TGTGCCAGCAGCCATAAAGCGGGGGGGACAGGGGCCCTCACCGGGGAGCTGTTTTTT.

A few counts support this clonotype. CDR3 in DNA: TGTGCCAGCAGCTTAGCAAAGGGGAATTCACCCCTCCACTTT. It codes for CASSLAKGNSPLHF. This rearrangement joins TRBV7-6 to TRBJ1-6; tentative D call: TRBD1 (5 bases). Germline V gene data show CDR1 as SGHVS and CDR2 as FNYEAQ. Trimming shortened V by 0 bases and J by 7 bases, and 7 bases separated the two germline ends. The length of the CDR3 is 14 residues.

In its sample, this clonotype ranks as medium-sized. Written as DNA, the CDR3 is TGTGCCAGTAGAGGTATCTATAGCAATCAGCCCCAGCATTTT. Translating gives CASRGIYSNQPQHF. This sequence joins TRBV19 and TRBJ1-5; unclear D gene. This CDR3 has 14 amino acids. V lost 6 bases, J lost 0 bases, and 9 bases lay in between. Looked up from germline, CDR1 is LNHDA and CDR2 is SQIVND (reference sequence).

This clonotype was detected only a few times. This rearrangement joins TRBV12-3 or TRBV12-4 to TRBJ2-7, with unresolved D. The germline V and J ends were trimmed by 3 bases and 1 base, with 10 bases remaining between them. The CDR3 extends over 14 amino acids. CDR3 DNA: TGTGCCAGCAGTTTCTCAGCTGATTCCTACGAGCAGTACTTC. This encodes CASSFSADSYEQYF.

V is TRBV7-6 and J is TRBJ2-6, with 8 nucleotides matching TRBD2. V lost 4 bases, J lost 3 bases, and 8 bases stayed unmatched. The CDR3 has 17 amino acids. Per the germline V gene, CDR1 is SGHVS and CDR2 is FNYEAQ. CDR3 sequence reads: CASSSSGGGRGANVLTF. Here the CDR3 DNA reads TGTGCCAGCAGCTCGTCCGGGGGGGGGCGTGGGGCCAACGTCCTGACTTTC.

By proportion, this clonotype is medium-sized. The chain carries TRBV19 and TRBJ2-6, with 10 bases matching TRBD1. CDR1 and CDR2 from the germline V gene are LNHDA and SQIVND (reference sequence). The ends lost 6 bases at V and 4 bases at J; junction bases unmatched: 3. The CDR3 length is 15 residues. The chain's CDR3 is CASRDRGSGANVLTF. The CDR3 nucleotides are TGTGCCAGTAGGGACAGGGGGTCGGGGGCCAACGTCCTGACTTTC.

Judged by abundance, this clonotype is medium-sized. The chain joins TRBV13 to TRBJ2-7, with 7 bases identical to TRBD1. Trimming cost V 3 bases and J 2 bases; bases outside gene matches: 1. This CDR3 is built from 13 residues. From germline, CDR1 is PRHDT and CDR2 FYEKMQ (reference sequence). The CDR3 is CASSFDRAYEQYF. The CDR3 DNA sequence: TGTGCCAGCAGCTTCGACAGGGCCTACGAGCAGTACTTC.

The chain couples TRBV6-5 to TRBJ1-3; D is unclear. Per the germline V gene, CDR1 is MNHEY and CDR2 is SVGAGI. This CDR3 is 16 amino acids long. V was cut by 0 bases and J by 4 bases, with 13 bases left in between. CDR3 DNA sequence: TGTGCCAGCAGTTACTCGAGTTCAATGGGAGGAAACACCATATATTTT. Encoded protein: CASSYSSSMGGNTIYF.

This clonotype appeared a few times. This chain joins TRBV6-5 and TRBJ2-2; TRBD2 matches at 7 bases. CDR3 length equals 20 residues. Germline loops: CDR1 MNHEY, CDR2 SVGAGI. V shed 6 bases, J shed 0 bases, and the junction held 19 bases outside the gene matches. CDR3 loop: CASSTVPGTIYAANTGELFF. CDR3 sequence (DNA): TGTGCCAGCAGCACTGTCCCCGGGACTATATACGCTGCGAACACCGGGGAGCTGTTTTTT.

The gene calls are TRBV20-1 and TRBJ2-5, with 9 bases lining up with TRBD2. The V gene end was trimmed by 5 bases and the J gene end by 5 bases; junction bases not matched to a gene: 9. Germline assignment: CDR1 DFQATT and CDR2 SNEGSKA (reference sequence). The CDR3 is 14 amino acids. DNA of the CDR3: TGCAGTGCTCGGGCGGGGGGGCCATGGGAGACCCAGTACTTC. As protein: CSARAGGPWETQYF.

The chain is built from TRBV6-2 or TRBV6-3 and TRBJ1-2; TRBD1 might be the D (5 bases). There are 14 residues in the CDR3. V dropped 0 bases and J dropped 7 bases, with 12 bases sitting between them. CDR1 is MNHEY and CDR2 is SVGEGT in the germline V gene. The CDR3 spells CASSYSSGPLGYTF. The DNA for the CDR3 is TGTGCCAGCAGTTACTCTTCGGGGCCGCTTGGCTACACCTTC.

By sample share, this clonotype is medium-sized (0.01 to 0.1%). The CDR3 loop is CASSYSIFGGSRDTQYF. CDR3 nucleotides: TGTGCCAGCAGTTACTCGATTTTTGGAGGTTCCCGGGATACGCAGTATTTT. This sequence joins TRBV6-5 and TRBJ2-3; the D gene is possibly TRBD2 (5 bases). Germline V lookup: CDR1 MNHEY, CDR2 SVGAGI. This CDR3 contains 17 residues. The germline V and J ends were trimmed by 0 bases and 6 bases, with 19 bases remaining between them.

The CDR3 protein is CASSLAGGNQPQHF. The CDR3 bases are TGTGCCAGCAGTTTAGCGGGGGGCAATCAGCCCCAGCATTTT. The chain joins TRBV12-3 or TRBV12-4 to TRBJ1-5, with D tentatively TRBD1 (5 bases). The CDR3 extends over 14 amino acids. Trimming shortened V by 0 bases and J by 2 bases, and 5 bases separated the two germline ends.

CDR3 DNA: TGTGCCAGCAGTTTAGCGCTAGCGGGGGAGACCCAGTACTTC. This encodes CASSLALAGETQYF. This chain connects TRBV12-5 to TRBJ2-5; 9 nucleotides align to TRBD2. CDR3 length equals 14 residues. Germline-derived CDR1 and CDR2 are LGHNT and FRNRAP.

This clonotype has more than one count but fewer than ten. The chain carries TRBV6-5 and TRBJ2-7; no definite D call. The CDR3 covers 11 residues. V was shortened by 0 bases and J by 5 bases, with 2 bases between the two germline ends. CDR1 and CDR2 (germline): MNHEY, SVGAGI. CDR3 region: CASSYSNEQYF. DNA of the CDR3: TGTGCCAGCAGTTACTCGAACGAGCAGTACTTC.

This chain connects TRBV12-3 or TRBV12-4 to TRBJ2-1, with a possible D match to TRBD1 (6 bases). There are 10 residues in the CDR3. Trimming cost V 5 bases and J 14 bases, with 10 bases left between them. CDR3 coding DNA: TGTGCCAGCAGTAACAGGGTTAAGTTCTTC. This codes for CASSNRVKFF.

This clonotype was recorded a few times. The chain has TRBV7-9 and TRBJ2-5, with D possibly matching TRBD2 (6 bases). This CDR3 region has 14 residues. Deletions cut 4 bases from V and 5 bases from J, with 14 bases between. Germline CDR1 SEHNR, CDR2 FQNEAQ (reference sequence). CDR3 DNA sequence: TGTGCCAGCAGCTCACCCGGGAGCGGGGAGACCCAGTACTTC. Translated: CASSSPGSGETQYF.

V and J are TRBV19 and TRBJ2-2; weak D call: TRBD1 (7 bases). Per germline, CDR1 LNHDA and CDR2 SQIVND (reference sequence). The CDR3 consists of 14 residues. The V end was cut by 8 bases, the J end by 3 bases, with 13 bases between. The DNA for the CDR3 is TGTGCCAGTGGGCGGGACAGTGACACCGGGGAGCTGTTTTTT. Translation gives CASGRDSDTGELFF.

The chain links TRBV18 to TRBJ1-1, with D possibly being TRBD1 (6 bases). Trimming removed 1 base from V and 3 bases from J, with 6 bases in between. Germline V lookup: CDR1 KGHSH, CDR2 LQKENI. The CDR3 loop spans 13 amino acids. The CDR3 nucleotides read TGTGCCAGCTCACCACAGGGGGACACTGAAGCTTTCTTT. This encodes CASSPQGDTEAFF.

Relative to its sample, this clonotype is medium-sized. The chain couples TRBV19 to TRBJ1-5; 10 bases match TRBD1. Trimming at V came to 7 bases and at J to 1 base, leaving 7 bases not matched to a gene. Germline lookup yields CDR1 LNHDA and CDR2 SQIVND (reference sequence). The CDR3 is 16 amino acids. The CDR3 region is CASTKDRGRSNQPQHF. Written as DNA, the CDR3 is TGTGCCAGTACTAAAGACAGGGGGCGAAGCAATCAGCCCCAGCATTTT.

In its sample, this clonotype was seen a few times. This chain uses TRBV7-2 with TRBJ2-5; D is ambiguous. The germline V and J ends were trimmed by 4 bases and 4 bases, with 7 bases remaining between them. This CDR3 has 12 amino acids. Germline assignment: CDR1 SGHTA and CDR2 FQGNSA. CDR3 coding DNA: TGTGCCAGCAGCTCTAGGAGAGAGACCCAGTACTTC. It specifies CASSSRRETQYF.

This clonotype is deemed medium-sized (0.01 to 0.1%). DNA for the CDR3: TGTGCCAGCACCCTGGACCGTGGAAACACCATATATTTT. Its protein product is CASTLDRGNTIYF. The chain carries TRBV12-3 or TRBV12-4 and TRBJ1-3; no clear D gene. With 7 bases removed from V and 3 bases from J, the gap between germline ends came to 10 bases. The CDR3 is made up of 13 amino acids.

This clonotype is termed medium-sized. The chain couples TRBV18 to TRBJ1-6; no firm D call. The germline V gene encodes CDR1 KGHSH and CDR2 LQKENI. CDR3 size: 13 residues. The germline V and J ends were trimmed by 2 bases and 5 bases, with 4 bases remaining between them. The CDR3 reads CASSPGDNSPLHF. CDR3 bases: TGTGCCAGCTCACCAGGGGATAATTCACCCCTCCACTTT.